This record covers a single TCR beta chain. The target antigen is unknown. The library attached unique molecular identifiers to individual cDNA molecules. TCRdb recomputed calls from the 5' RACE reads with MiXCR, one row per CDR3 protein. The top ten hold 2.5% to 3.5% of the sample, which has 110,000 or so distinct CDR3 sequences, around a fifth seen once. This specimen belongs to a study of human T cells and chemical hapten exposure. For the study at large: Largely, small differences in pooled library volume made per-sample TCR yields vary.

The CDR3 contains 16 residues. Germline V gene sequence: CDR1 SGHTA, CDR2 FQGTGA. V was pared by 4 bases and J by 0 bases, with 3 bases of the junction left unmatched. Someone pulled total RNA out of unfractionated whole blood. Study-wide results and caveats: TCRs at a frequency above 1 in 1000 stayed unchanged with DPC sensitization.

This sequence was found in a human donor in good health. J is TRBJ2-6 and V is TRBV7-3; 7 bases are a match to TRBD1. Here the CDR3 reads CASSSGTASGANVLTF. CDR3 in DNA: TGTGCCAGCAGCTCGGGGACAGCCTCTGGGGCCAACGTCCTGACTTTC.